This record looks at one T cell receptor beta chain sequence and its context. The antigen remains undetermined. This sample stems from a study of shared clonotypes between healthy human individuals. Study-level findings and limits: Sampling covered nothing but blood. Tissue TCR repertoires likely differ from those found in blood.

Donation came from healthy HIV-negative adults that had no recent acute infections or vaccinations. Spread over ten immunoSEQ deep assay plates, unsorted PBMC DNA underwent sequencing. TCRdb keeps only in-frame clones here, not all; method: immunoSEQ multiplex PCR. This table has about 490,000 clones, over 65% appearing once. This CDR3 has 13 amino acids. The germline V gene encodes CDR1 MNHNS and CDR2 SASEGT. V lost 1 base to trimming and J lost 2 bases, with 6 bases between them. What was sequenced was PBMCs. This chain joins TRBV6-1 and TRBJ2-7; no clear D. This clonotype was obtained from a woman in her forties in good health. Some clones in this sample may be carry-over from other donors' samples. The chain's CDR3 is CASSEGTAYEQYF. The DNA of the CDR3 is TGTGCCAGCAGTGAAGGAACGGCCTACGAGCAGTACTTC.